The rows below give T cell receptor beta chains drawn from one sample of a study of shared clonotypes between healthy human individuals. Clones were read by immunoSEQ multiplex PCR, and TCRdb kept only the in-frame ones, dropping some. Of some 1,400,000 clones listed, roughly 95% are singletons. The sequenced material came from naive CD4+ T cells sorted from blood. These receptors were collected from a man aged 25-40 years in good health. Both conserved end residues are part of each CDR3.

>TRBV28|TRBJ2-6
CASSFLSGANVLTF
>TRBV28|TRBJ2-5
CASSQGAKETQYF
>TRBV18|TRBJ2-1
CARARGNEQFF
>TRBV18|TRBJ2-3
CASSPLSQGSGETDTQYF
>TRBV5-1|TRBJ2-2
CASSLSGTDTGELFF
>TRBV9|TRBJ2-5
CASSADSRETQYF
>TRBV11-2|TRBJ2-1
CASSSLRREQFF
>TRBV5-1|TRBJ2-3
CASSSQGDTQYF
>TRBV4-2|TRBJ2-2
CASSRVREFGELFF
>TRBV10-3|TRBJ2-2
CAIRPGLAGGPANTGELFF
>TRBV6-5|TRBJ2-5
CASSFRETQYF
>TRBV11-2|TRBJ2-2
CASSHVRLDPNTGELFF
>TRBV5-8|TRBJ2-7
CASSSFRDSFYEQYF
>TRBV6-5|TRBJ2-7
CASSYSLAYEQYF
>TRBV7-8|TRBJ2-7
CASSFGPTREQYF
>TRBV10-1|TRBJ2-1
CASSERTGNYNEQFF
>TRBV9|TRBJ2-2
CASSPPGPMNTGELFF
>TRBV10-2|TRBJ1-1
CASLGQGITEAFF
>TRBV9|TRBJ2-5
CASSPRGQPLQETQYF
>TRBV10-3|TRBJ2-5
CAISEFDGKTQYF
>TRBV4-3|TRBJ2-1
CASSQASGRVDEQFF
>TRBV5-1|TRBJ1-1
CASSPDGGGRTEAFF
>TRBV18|TRBJ2-3
CASSPFPLSGSNLDTQYF
>TRBV6-5|TRBJ1-4
CASSYSGNDEKLFF
>TRBV9|TRBJ2-3
CASSARTGADTQYF
>TRBV7-7|TRBJ2-3
CASSLAGGTDTQYF
>TRBV2|TRBJ2-6
CASSSGNSGANVLTF
>TRBV29-1|TRBJ1-1
CSVAGLSEAFF
>TRBV5-1|TRBJ2-5
CASNGGNQETQYF